Below, 12 T cell receptor beta chains from the same sample are listed, as sequenced in a study of T-cell reconstitution after alpha-beta-depleted transplantation in children. Construction of the TCRbeta library involved unique molecular identifiers. TCRdb passed the PCR reads through MiXCR, listing each CDR3 protein once. Among a few hundred thousand distinct CDR3 sequences, 27% were seen once, and the ten largest hold approximately 39%. This material consisted of PBMCs, taken before TCRalphabeta/CD19-depleted stem cell transplant. All receptors derive from a boy under two years old with Wiskott-Aldrich syndrome, due to receive a stem cell transplant.

This clonotype was seen more than once but under ten times. V and J are TRBV18 and TRBJ1-2; 7 positions agree with TRBD1. V was clipped by 6 bases and J by 7 bases; unmatched bases: 8. Germline lookup yields CDR1 KGHSH and CDR2 LQKENI. This CDR3 is 13 amino acids long. The CDR3 loop reads CASSPDRDRGYTF. CDR3 in DNA: TGTGCCAGCTCCCCCGACAGGGATCGTGGCTACACCTTC. Full variable domain (rest looked up from reference TRBV18 and TRBJ1-2): NAGVMQNPRHLVRRRGQEARLRCSPMKGHSHVYWYRQLPEEGLKFMVYLQKENIIDESGMPKERFSAEFPKEGPSILRIQQVVRGDSAAYFCASSPDRDRGYTFGSGTRLTVV.

V gene TRBV5-1 combines with J gene TRBJ2-2; D gene unclear. The CDR3 runs to 15 residues. Trimming shortened V by 7 bases and J by 6 bases, and 19 bases separated the two germline ends. Germline CDR1 reads SGHRS; CDR2 reads YFSETQ. The DNA for the CDR3 is TGCGCCAGCGGATACCGGGCCCTGGGCCCCGGGGAGCTGTTTTTT. Translated: CASGYRALGPGELFF.

This sequence joins TRBV13 and TRBJ1-2; tentative D call: TRBD1 (5 bases). CDR1 is PRHDT, CDR2 FYEKMQ, per germline (reference sequence). Trimming shortened V by 5 bases and J by 8 bases, and 12 bases separated the two germline ends. The CDR3 is made up of 12 amino acids. The CDR3 spells CASSPGNRGYTF. CDR3 coding DNA: TGTGCCAGCAGCCCAGGGAATAGAGGCTACACCTTC.

The genes are TRBV20-1 and TRBJ2-7, with D maybe TRBD2 (5 bases). Germline lookup yields CDR1 DFQATT and CDR2 SNEGSKA (reference sequence). The V end was cut by 2 bases, the J end by 2 bases, with 10 bases between. The CDR3 is 13 residues long. The CDR3 region has the DNA TGCAGTGCTAGAAGTAGCGTCGCCTACGAGCAGTACTTC. It encodes CSARSSVAYEQYF.

The V gene is TRBV28, the J gene TRBJ2-5, with no clear D. V was clipped by 5 bases and J by 5 bases, with 12 bases between them. Germline-derived CDR1 and CDR2 are MDHEN and SYDVKM. The length of the CDR3 is 13 residues. Here the CDR3 reads CASSPPGPETQYF. The CDR3 DNA reads as TGTGCCAGCAGTCCGCCGGGTCCCGAGACCCAGTACTTC.

The chain joins TRBV12-3 or TRBV12-4 to TRBJ2-1; no definite D call. The CDR3 has 14 residues. V was pared by 3 bases and J by 4 bases, with 10 bases between. The CDR3 DNA sequence: TGTGCCAGCAGTTTGTTACAGCAATACAATGAGCAGTTCTTC. Its protein product is CASSLLQQYNEQFF.

The chain uses TRBV20-1 and TRBJ1-1; 8 bases agree with TRBD1. Germline V lookup: CDR1 DFQATT, CDR2 SNEGSKA (reference sequence). The trim removed 5 bases at V and 7 bases at J, leaving 12 bases unmatched. The CDR3 runs to 14 residues. The chain's CDR3 is CSAYTGGDLIEAFF. CDR3 DNA sequence: TGCAGTGCTTATACAGGGGGGGACCTTATTGAAGCTTTCTTT.

V is TRBV7-9 and J is TRBJ2-5, with unresolved D. This CDR3 has 15 amino acids. V shed 2 bases and J shed 5 bases, with 15 bases lying between them. Looked up from germline, CDR1 is SEHNR and CDR2 is FQNEAQ (reference sequence). This chain's CDR3 is CASSLSASRRETQYF. Here the CDR3 DNA reads TGTGCCAGCAGCTTAAGTGCCAGCCGAAGGGAGACCCAGTACTTC. Full variable domain (remainder filled in from reference TRBV7-9 and TRBJ2-5): DTGVSQNPRHKITKRGQNVTFRCDPISEHNRLYWYRQTLGQGPEFLTYFQNEAQLEKSRLLSDRFSAERPKGSFSTLEIQRTEQGDSAMYLCASSLSASRRETQYFGPGTRLLVL.

The V gene is TRBV6-5, the J gene TRBJ2-1; perhaps TRBD2 as D (6 bases). This CDR3 has 18 amino acids. Trimming removed 5 bases from V and 1 base from J, with 21 bases in between. Germline CDR1 reads MNHEY; CDR2 reads SVGAGI. DNA for the CDR3: TGTGCCAGCAGTCGAGCAACCGTCGGGACTGTATCCTACAATGAGCAGTTCTTC. It yields the protein CASSRATVGTVSYNEQFF.

This clonotype was detected a few times. The rearrangement links TRBV20-1 to TRBJ2-1; 11 bases agree with TRBD2. The CDR3 runs 15 residues. With V trimmed by 5 bases and J by 4 bases, 7 bases remained unmatched. Germline loops: CDR1 DFQATT, CDR2 SNEGSKA (reference sequence). CDR3 coding DNA: TGCAGTGCTGCCAGGACTAGCGGGCTTTACAATGAGCAGTTCTTC. Encoded protein: CSAARTSGLYNEQFF.

This clonotype was seen only a few times. This chain connects TRBV10-2 to TRBJ2-1; D gene ambiguous. Trimming took 2 bases from V and 7 from J, leaving 6 bases between them. The CDR3 is made up of 12 amino acids. CDR1 and CDR2 from the germline V gene are WSHSY and SAAADI. This chain's CDR3 is CASSESGNEQFF. The CDR3 DNA reads TGCGCCAGCAGTGAGAGTGGGAATGAGCAGTTCTTC.

This chain uses TRBV6-5 with TRBJ2-1; 10 bases are a match to TRBD2. J gave up 5 bases and V 4 bases, and 8 bases lay outside the gene matches. The CDR3 has 16 residues. Germline lookup yields CDR1 MNHEY and CDR2 SVGAGI. The CDR3 bases are TGTGCCAGCAGTTCGACCGGGACTAGCGTAGACAATGAGCAGTTCTTC. It yields the protein CASSSTGTSVDNEQFF.